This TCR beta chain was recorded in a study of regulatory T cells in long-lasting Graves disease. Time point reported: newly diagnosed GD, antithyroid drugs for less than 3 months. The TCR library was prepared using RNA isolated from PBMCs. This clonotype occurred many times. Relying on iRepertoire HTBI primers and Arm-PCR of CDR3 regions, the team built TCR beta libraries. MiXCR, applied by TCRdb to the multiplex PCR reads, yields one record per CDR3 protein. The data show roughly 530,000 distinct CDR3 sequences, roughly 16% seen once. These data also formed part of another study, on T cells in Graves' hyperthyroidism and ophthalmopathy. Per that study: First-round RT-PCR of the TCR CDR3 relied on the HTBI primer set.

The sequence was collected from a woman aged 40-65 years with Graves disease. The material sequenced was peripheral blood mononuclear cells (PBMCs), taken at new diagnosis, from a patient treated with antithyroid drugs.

CDR3 in amino acids: CASALRGDTDTQYF. CDR3 sequence (DNA): TGTGCTAGTGCCCTACGGGGGGACACAGATACGCAGTATTTT. This chain uses TRBV12-5 with TRBJ2-3; TRBD2 agrees at 7 bases. Per the germline V gene, CDR1 is LGHNT and CDR2 is FRNRAP. V shed 7 bases, J shed 2 bases, and the junction held 6 bases outside the gene matches. The CDR3 spans 14 residues. Combining the CDR3 with reference TRBV12-5 and TRBJ2-3 gives the whole variable domain DARVTQTPRHKVTEMGQEVTMRCQPILGHNTVFWYRQTMMQGLELLAYFRNRAPLDDSGMPKDRFSAEMPDATLATLKIQPSEPRDSAVYFCASALRGDTDTQYFGPGTRLTVL.